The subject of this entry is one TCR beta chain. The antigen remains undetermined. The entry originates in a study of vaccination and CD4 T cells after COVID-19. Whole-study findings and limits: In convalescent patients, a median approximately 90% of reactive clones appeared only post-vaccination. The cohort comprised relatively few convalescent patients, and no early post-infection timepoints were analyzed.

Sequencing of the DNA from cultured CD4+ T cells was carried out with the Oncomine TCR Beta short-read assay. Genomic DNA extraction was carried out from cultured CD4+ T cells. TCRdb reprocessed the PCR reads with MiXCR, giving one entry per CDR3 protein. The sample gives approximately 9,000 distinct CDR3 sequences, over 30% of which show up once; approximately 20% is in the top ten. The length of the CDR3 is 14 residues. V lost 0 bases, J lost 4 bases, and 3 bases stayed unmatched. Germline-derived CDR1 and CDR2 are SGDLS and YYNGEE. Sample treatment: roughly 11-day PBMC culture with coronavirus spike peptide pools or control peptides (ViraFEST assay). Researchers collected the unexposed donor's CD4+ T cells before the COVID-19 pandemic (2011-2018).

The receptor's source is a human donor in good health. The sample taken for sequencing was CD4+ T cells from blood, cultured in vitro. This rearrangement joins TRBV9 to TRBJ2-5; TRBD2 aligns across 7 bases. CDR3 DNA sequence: TGTGCCAGCAGCGTAGCCCCGGGAGGAGAGACCCAGTACTTC. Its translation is CASSVAPGGETQYF.